A selection of T cell receptor beta chains follows, all from one sample in a study of Graves' ophthalmopathy and Graves' hyperthyroidism. TCRdb independently ran MiXCR on the multiplex PCR reads; one entry per CDR3 protein. The sample holds over 150,000 distinct CDR3 sequences, less than 45% seen once. Source material: peripheral blood. These receptors all stem from a middle-aged woman with Graves' ophthalmopathy. Each CDR3 is given with its conserved first and last residue. Each record gives: D gene, clone size, V gene, J gene, CDR3 protein, CDR3 DNA. D genes are given only for firm matches. The size of a clone is reported for some rows only, either as once, few or many, or as a class for expanded clones.

D: -
size: -
V: TRBV6-5
J: TRBJ2-7
CDR3: CASSYLFYEQYF
DNA: TGTGCCAGCAGTTACTTGTTTTACGAGCAGTACTTC

D: -
size: many
V: TRBV11-2
J: TRBJ2-7
CDR3: CASSLGQGKGYEQYF
DNA: TGTGCCAGCAGCTTAGGGCAGGGGAAAGGCTACGAGCAGTACTTC

D: -
size: few
V: TRBV6-1
J: TRBJ2-2
CDR3: CASTGNLGGELFF
DNA: TGTGCCAGCACAGGGAATTTGGGCGGGGAGCTGTTTTTT

D: -
size: -
V: TRBV7-2
J: TRBJ1-1
CDR3: CASSLAYTVNTEAFF
DNA: TGTGCCAGCAGCTTAGCGTATACAGTGAACACTGAAGCTTTCTTT

D: TRBD1
size: many
V: TRBV6-1
J: TRBJ2-7
CDR3: CASSADRGGHEQYF
DNA: TGTGCCAGCAGTGCGGACAGGGGCGGCCACGAGCAGTACTTC

D: -
size: -
V: TRBV12-5
J: TRBJ1-1
CDR3: CASGLTANTEAFF
DNA: TGTGCTAGTGGTTTGACAGCAAACACTGAAGCTTTCTTT

D: -
size: -
V: TRBV12-3/TRBV12-4
J: TRBJ1-1
CDR3: CASRETGEAFF
DNA: TGTGCCAGCAGGGAGACAGGTGAAGCTTTCTTT

D: -
size: many
V: TRBV12-3/TRBV12-4
J: TRBJ1-1
CDR3: CASTTRRGPNTEAFF
DNA: TGTGCCAGCACTACCCGGAGGGGCCCGAACACTGAAGCTTTCTTT

D: TRBD1
size: -
V: TRBV28
J: TRBJ2-7
CDR3: CASSLSGTGDFSSYEQYF
DNA: TGTGCCAGCAGCCTATCGGGGACAGGGGACTTCAGCTCCTACGAGCAGTACTTC

D: -
size: many
V: TRBV25-1
J: TRBJ2-5
CDR3: CASSEYGVTQETQYF
DNA: TGTGCCAGCAGTGAATACGGCGTAACGCAAGAGACCCAGTACTTC

D: TRBD2
size: many
V: TRBV7-8
J: TRBJ2-7
CDR3: CASSLVTAGAHEQYF
DNA: TGTGCCAGCAGCTTAGTTACAGCGGGAGCTCATGAGCAGTACTTC

D: TRBD2
size: -
V: TRBV6-1
J: TRBJ2-5
CDR3: CASGRVGGETQYF
DNA: TGTGCCAGTGGTCGTGTCGGGGGGGAGACCCAGTACTTC

D: TRBD1
size: many
V: TRBV19
J: TRBJ1-1
CDR3: CASSTPGQWDAGAFF
DNA: TGTGCCAGTAGTACACCGGGACAGTGGGACGCTGGAGCTTTCTTT

D: TRBD1
size: -
V: TRBV28
J: TRBJ2-7
CDR3: CASSFKWTGALYEQYF
DNA: TGTGCCAGCAGTTTCAAATGGACAGGGGCCTTATACGAGCAGTACTTC

D: -
size: many
V: TRBV6-5
J: TRBJ2-4
CDR3: CASTLLGSLAKNIQYF
DNA: TGTGCCAGCACCCTATTGGGCTCTTTAGCCAAAAACATTCAGTACTTC

D: -
size: many
V: TRBV6-5
J: TRBJ2-7
CDR3: CASSPKAGWNYEQYF
DNA: TGTGCCAGCAGCCCCAAGGCAGGGTGGAACTACGAGCAGTACTTC

D: -
size: -
V: TRBV27
J: TRBJ2-2
CDR3: CASSRSVGELFF
DNA: TGTGCCAGCAGTCGCTCGGTCGGGGAGCTGTTTTTT

D: TRBD2
size: once
V: TRBV7-2
J: TRBJ2-5
CDR3: CASSLVVLAGETQYF
DNA: TGTGCCAGCAGCTTAGTGGTTCTAGCGGGAGAGACCCAGTACTTC

D: -
size: few
V: TRBV28
J: TRBJ1-1
CDR3: CASRVPTTEAFF
DNA: TGTGCCAGCAGAGTTCCGACCACTGAAGCTTTCTTT

D: TRBD2
size: -
V: TRBV6-1
J: TRBJ2-7
CDR3: CASSLGLAREQYF
DNA: TGTGCCAGCAGCCTTGGACTAGCGCGCGAGCAGTACTTC

D: -
size: once
V: TRBV12-3/TRBV12-4
J: TRBJ1-5
CDR3: CASRMGQGRQPQHF
DNA: TGTGCCAGCAGAATGGGGCAGGGGAGGCAGCCCCAGCATTTT

D: TRBD1
size: many
V: TRBV6-5
J: TRBJ1-2
CDR3: CASSNKQGEVYGYTF
DNA: TGTGCCAGCAGCAACAAACAGGGGGAGGTCTATGGCTACACCTTC

D: -
size: -
V: TRBV6-2/TRBV6-3
J: TRBJ1-5
CDR3: CASSYSRGQPQHF
DNA: TGTGCCAGCAGTTACTCGAGAGGACAGCCCCAGCATTTT

D: -
size: -
V: TRBV2
J: TRBJ1-2
CDR3: CASSDGSLIGGYTF
DNA: TGTGCCAGCAGTGACGGCAGCCTGATAGGTGGCTACACCTTC

D: -
size: many
V: TRBV7-2
J: TRBJ2-7
CDR3: CASSLDPATYEQYF
DNA: TGTGCCAGCAGCTTAGACCCAGCTACCTACGAGCAGTACTTC

D: -
size: many
V: TRBV28
J: TRBJ1-2
CDR3: CASINGQGYTF
DNA: TGTGCCAGCATTAATGGACAGGGCTACACCTTC

D: -
size: many
V: TRBV10-3
J: TRBJ2-3
CDR3: CAISEETGSDTQYF
DNA: TGTGCCATCAGTGAGGAAACAGGGTCCGATACGCAGTATTTT

D: -
size: -
V: TRBV6-1
J: TRBJ1-5
CDR3: CASRSSGSNQPQHF
DNA: TGTGCCAGCAGGTCGTCAGGGTCCAATCAGCCCCAGCATTTT

D: TRBD2
size: many
V: TRBV20-1
J: TRBJ2-5
CDR3: CSARDRGVQETQYF
DNA: TGCAGTGCTAGAGATCGGGGGGTGCAAGAGACCCAGTACTTC

D: -
size: -
V: TRBV6-2/TRBV6-3
J: TRBJ1-2
CDR3: CASSPGDNDF
DNA: TGTGCCAGCAGCCCCGGGGACAATGACTTC

D: TRBD1
size: -
V: TRBV6-1
J: TRBJ1-1
CDR3: CASSSDRAWPGTEAFF
DNA: TGTGCCAGCAGCTCGGACAGGGCCTGGCCTGGCACTGAAGCTTTCTTT

D: TRBD2
size: many
V: TRBV12-3/TRBV12-4
J: TRBJ2-5
CDR3: CATLHRGLASETQYF
DNA: TGTGCCACCCTCCACCGAGGACTAGCTTCAGAGACCCAGTACTTC

D: -
size: few
V: TRBV6-5
J: TRBJ1-1
CDR3: CASSYSNTGANTEAFF
DNA: TGTGCCAGCAGTTACTCGAATACCGGAGCTAACACTGAAGCTTTCTTT

D: -
size: many
V: TRBV6-5
J: TRBJ1-3
CDR3: CASSYTTGGGYTIYF
DNA: TGTGCCAGCAGTTACACGACCGGGGGCGGTTACACCATATATTTT

D: -
size: -
V: TRBV7-2
J: TRBJ1-1
CDR3: CASSLVGRARF
DNA: TGTGCCAGCAGCTTAGTAGGTAGGGCTCGCTTT

D: TRBD2
size: -
V: TRBV11-2
J: TRBJ2-7
CDR3: CASSLFTLAGGPSYEQYF
DNA: TGTGCCAGCAGCTTATTCACCTTAGCGGGAGGCCCATCGTACGAGCAGTACTTC

D: -
size: -
V: TRBV6-2/TRBV6-3
J: TRBJ2-7
CDR3: CASSYIYAQPLSYEQYF
DNA: TGTGCCAGCAGTTACATCTACGCACAGCCACTCTCCTACGAGCAGTACTTC

D: -
size: -
V: TRBV2
J: TRBJ2-2
CDR3: CASTVGRDAGELFF
DNA: TGTGCCAGCACGGTCGGGCGGGACGCCGGGGAGCTGTTTTTT

D: -
size: many
V: TRBV12-3/TRBV12-4
J: TRBJ1-2
CDR3: CASSPTAGGYTF
DNA: TGTGCCAGCAGCCCGACGGCGGGTGGCTACACCTTC

D: TRBD1
size: many
V: TRBV18
J: TRBJ1-2
CDR3: CASSPPRSQGAYGYTF
DNA: TGTGCCAGCTCACCACCGAGATCGCAGGGGGCCTATGGCTACACCTTC

D: -
size: many
V: TRBV20-1
J: TRBJ1-6
CDR3: CSARAPSGSSYNSPLHF
DNA: TGCAGTGCTAGAGCCCCATCCGGAAGCTCCTATAATTCACCCCTCCACTTT

D: -
size: -
V: TRBV6-2/TRBV6-3
J: TRBJ2-7
CDR3: CASSPGPGWANEQYF
DNA: TGTGCCAGCAGCCCCGGGCCGGGTTGGGCCAACGAGCAGTACTTC

D: -
size: many
V: TRBV3-1
J: TRBJ1-3
CDR3: CASSQDPGGTGNTIYF
DNA: TGTGCCAGCAGCCAAGATCCTGGAGGGACCGGAAACACCATATATTTT

D: -
size: many
V: TRBV28
J: TRBJ2-4
CDR3: CASSSTGTRGYF
DNA: TGTGCCAGCAGTTCTACCGGGACCCGGGGGTACTTC

D: -
size: few
V: TRBV7-8
J: TRBJ2-5
CDR3: CASSFQRQETQYF
DNA: TGTGCCAGCAGCTTCCAGCGACAAGAGACCCAGTACTTC

D: TRBD1
size: many
V: TRBV6-2/TRBV6-3
J: TRBJ2-7
CDR3: CASRPGTVRTYEQYF
DNA: TGTGCCAGCAGACCCGGGACAGTGCGAACCTACGAGCAGTACTTC

D: TRBD2
size: many
V: TRBV2
J: TRBJ2-7
CDR3: CASRKGRGLAYEQYF
DNA: TGTGCCAGCAGAAAGGGGAGGGGCTTAGCTTACGAGCAGTACTTC

D: -
size: many
V: TRBV12-3/TRBV12-4
J: TRBJ1-2
CDR3: CASSLGLGGYTF
DNA: TGTGCCAGCAGTTTGGGGCTCGGAGGCTACACCTTC

D: TRBD2
size: many
V: TRBV7-6
J: TRBJ2-5
CDR3: CASTFAGGGQETQYF
DNA: TGTGCCAGCACATTTGCCGGGGGGGGCCAGGAGACCCAGTACTTC

D: -
size: many
V: TRBV20-1
J: TRBJ2-5
CDR3: CSAGGETVQETQYF
DNA: TGCAGTGCTGGGGGCGAGACAGTACAAGAGACCCAGTACTTC